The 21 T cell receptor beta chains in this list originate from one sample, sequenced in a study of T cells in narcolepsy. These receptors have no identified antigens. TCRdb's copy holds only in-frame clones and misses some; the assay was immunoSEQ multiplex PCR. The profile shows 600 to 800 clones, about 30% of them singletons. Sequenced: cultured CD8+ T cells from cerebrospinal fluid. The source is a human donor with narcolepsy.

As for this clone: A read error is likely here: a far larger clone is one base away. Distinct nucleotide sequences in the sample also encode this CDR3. The CDR3 DNA sequence: TGTGCCAGCAGGGAGGCGGGCTCTGGAAACACCATATATTTT. Translated: CASREAGSGNTIYF. The V call is TRBV6-6, the J call TRBJ1-3; D call uncertain. Trimming cost V 6 bases and J 0 bases, with 9 bases left between them. The CDR3 runs to 14 residues. Germline-derived CDR1 and CDR2 are MNHNY and SVGAGI (reference sequence).

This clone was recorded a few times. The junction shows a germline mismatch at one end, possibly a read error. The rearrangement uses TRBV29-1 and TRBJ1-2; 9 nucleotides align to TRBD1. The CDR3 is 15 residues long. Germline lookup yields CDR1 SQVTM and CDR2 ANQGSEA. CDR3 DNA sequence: TGCAGCGTTGAGAGTACAGGGGGCGCGGACTATGGCTTCACCTTC. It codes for CSVESTGGADYGFTF.

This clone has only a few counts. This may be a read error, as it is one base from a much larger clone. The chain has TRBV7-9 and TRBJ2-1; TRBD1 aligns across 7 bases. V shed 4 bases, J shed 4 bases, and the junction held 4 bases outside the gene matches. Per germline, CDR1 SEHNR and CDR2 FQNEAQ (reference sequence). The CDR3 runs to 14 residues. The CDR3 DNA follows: TGTGCCAGCAGCTCGGCAGGGGGTTACAATGAGCAGTTCTTC. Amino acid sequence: CASSSAGGYNEQFF.

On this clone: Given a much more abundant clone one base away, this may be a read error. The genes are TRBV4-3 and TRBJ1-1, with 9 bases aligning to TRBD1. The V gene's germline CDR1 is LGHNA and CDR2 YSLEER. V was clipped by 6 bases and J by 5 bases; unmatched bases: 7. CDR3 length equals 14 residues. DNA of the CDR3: TGCGCCAGCAGAACCACAGGGGGCTTAACTGAAGCTTTCTTT. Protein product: CASRTTGGLTEAFF.

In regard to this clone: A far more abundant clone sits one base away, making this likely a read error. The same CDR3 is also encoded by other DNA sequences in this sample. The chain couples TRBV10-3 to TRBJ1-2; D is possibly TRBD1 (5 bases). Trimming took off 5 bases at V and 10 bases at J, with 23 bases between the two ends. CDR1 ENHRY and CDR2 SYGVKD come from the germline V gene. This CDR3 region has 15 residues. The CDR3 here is CAISPGREGRDVYTF. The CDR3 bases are TGTGCCATCAGTCCTGGGCGGGAGGGGAGAGATGTCTACACCTTC.

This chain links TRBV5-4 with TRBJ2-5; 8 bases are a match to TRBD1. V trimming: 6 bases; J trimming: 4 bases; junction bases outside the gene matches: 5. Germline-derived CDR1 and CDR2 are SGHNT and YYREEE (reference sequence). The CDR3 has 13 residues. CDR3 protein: CASTRQGAETQYF. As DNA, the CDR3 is TGTGCCAGCACCCGGCAGGGGGCAGAGACCCAGTACTTC.

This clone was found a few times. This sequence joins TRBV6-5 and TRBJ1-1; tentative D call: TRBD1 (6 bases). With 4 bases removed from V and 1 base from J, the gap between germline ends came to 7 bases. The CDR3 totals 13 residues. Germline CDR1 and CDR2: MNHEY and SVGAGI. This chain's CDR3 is CASSLGGNTEAFF. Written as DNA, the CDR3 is TGTGCCAGCAGTTTAGGGGGGAACACTGAAGCTTTCTTT.

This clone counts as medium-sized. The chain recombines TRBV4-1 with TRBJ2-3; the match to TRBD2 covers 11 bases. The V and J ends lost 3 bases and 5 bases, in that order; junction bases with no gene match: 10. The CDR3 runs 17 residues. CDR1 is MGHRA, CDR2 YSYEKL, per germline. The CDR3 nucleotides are TGCGCCAGCAGCCAGACTCTAGCGGGGGGTTCAATAGATACGCAGTATTTT. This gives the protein CASSQTLAGGSIDTQYF.

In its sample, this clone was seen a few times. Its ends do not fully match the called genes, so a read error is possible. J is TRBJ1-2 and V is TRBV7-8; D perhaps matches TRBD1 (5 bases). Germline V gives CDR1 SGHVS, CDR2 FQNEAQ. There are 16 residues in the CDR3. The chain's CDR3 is CASRLGVVVVNYGYTF. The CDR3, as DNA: TGTGCCAGCCGCTTAGGGGTAGTGGTGGTAAACTATGGCTACACCTTC.

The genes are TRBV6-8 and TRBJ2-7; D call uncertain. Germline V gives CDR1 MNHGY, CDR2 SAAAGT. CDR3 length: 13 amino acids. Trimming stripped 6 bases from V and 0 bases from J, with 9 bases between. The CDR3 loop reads CASRSKSSYEQYF. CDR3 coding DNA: TGTGCCAGCAGATCAAAGAGCTCCTACGAGCAGTACTTC.

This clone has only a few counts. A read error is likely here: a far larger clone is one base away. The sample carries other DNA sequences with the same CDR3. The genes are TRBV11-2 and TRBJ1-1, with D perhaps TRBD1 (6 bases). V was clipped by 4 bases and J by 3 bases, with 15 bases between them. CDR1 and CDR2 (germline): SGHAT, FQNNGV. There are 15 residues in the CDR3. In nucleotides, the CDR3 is TGTGCCAGCAGCTCACAGGGCCCCTCGGACACTGAAGCTTTCTTT. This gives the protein CASSSQGPSDTEAFF. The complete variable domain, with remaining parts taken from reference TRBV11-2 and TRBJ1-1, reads EAGVAQSPRYKIIEKRQSVAFWCNPISGHATLYWYQQILGQGPKLLIQFQNNGVVDDSQLPKDRFSAERLKGVDSTLKIQPAKLEDSAVYLCASSSQGPSDTEAFFGQGTRLTVV.

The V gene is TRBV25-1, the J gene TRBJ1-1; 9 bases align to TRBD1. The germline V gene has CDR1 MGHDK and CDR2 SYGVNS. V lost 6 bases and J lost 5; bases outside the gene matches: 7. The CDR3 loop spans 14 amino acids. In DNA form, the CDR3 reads TGTGCCAGCAGAACCACAGGGGGCTTAACTGAAGCTTTCTTT. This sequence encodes CASRTTGGLTEAFF.

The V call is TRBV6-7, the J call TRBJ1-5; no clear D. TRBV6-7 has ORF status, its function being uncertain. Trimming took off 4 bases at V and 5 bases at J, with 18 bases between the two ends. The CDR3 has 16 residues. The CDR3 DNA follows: TGTGCCAGCAGTTTCCCCCAGGAGAACGCGGATCAGCCCCAGCATTTT. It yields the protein CASSFPQENADQPQHF.

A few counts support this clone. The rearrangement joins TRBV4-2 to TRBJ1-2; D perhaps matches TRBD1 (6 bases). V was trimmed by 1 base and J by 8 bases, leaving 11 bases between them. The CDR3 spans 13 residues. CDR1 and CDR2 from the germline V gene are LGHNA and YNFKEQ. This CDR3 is CASSQAGAGGYTF. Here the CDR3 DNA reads TGTGCCAGCAGCCAAGCAGGGGCGGGCGGCTACACCTTC.

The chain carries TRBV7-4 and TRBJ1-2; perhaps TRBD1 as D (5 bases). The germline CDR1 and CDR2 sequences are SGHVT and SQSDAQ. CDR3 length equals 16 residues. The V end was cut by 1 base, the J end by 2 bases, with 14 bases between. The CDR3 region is CASSLGVVGVNYGYTF. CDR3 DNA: TGTGCCAGCAGCTTAGGGGTAGTGGGGGTAAACTATGGCTACACCTTC.

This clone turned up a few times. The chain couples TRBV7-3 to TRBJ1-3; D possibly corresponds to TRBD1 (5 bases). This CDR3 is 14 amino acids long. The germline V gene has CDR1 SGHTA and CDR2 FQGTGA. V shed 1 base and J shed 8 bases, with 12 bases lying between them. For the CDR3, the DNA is TGTGCCAGCAGCTTAAGGGCAGGGAGAGACACCATATATTTT. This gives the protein CASSLRAGRDTIYF.

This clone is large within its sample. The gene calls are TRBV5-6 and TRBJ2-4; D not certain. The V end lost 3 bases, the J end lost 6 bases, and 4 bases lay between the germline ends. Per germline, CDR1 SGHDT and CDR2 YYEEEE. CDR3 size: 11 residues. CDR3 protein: CASSSANIQYF. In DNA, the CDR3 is TGTGCCAGCAGCTCCGCAAACATTCAGTACTTC.

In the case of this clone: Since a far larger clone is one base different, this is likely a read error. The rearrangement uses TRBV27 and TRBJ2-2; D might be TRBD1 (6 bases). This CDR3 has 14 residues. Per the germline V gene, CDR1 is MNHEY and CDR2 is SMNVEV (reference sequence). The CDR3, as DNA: TGTGCCAGCAGTTTAACAGGGATCCCCGGGGAGCGGTTTTTT. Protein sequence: CASSLTGIPGERFF.

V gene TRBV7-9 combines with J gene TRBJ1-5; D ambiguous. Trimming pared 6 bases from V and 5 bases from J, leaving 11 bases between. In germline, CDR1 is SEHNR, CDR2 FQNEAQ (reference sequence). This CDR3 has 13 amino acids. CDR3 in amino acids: CASSLESDQPQHF. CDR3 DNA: TGTGCCAGCAGTCTGGAATCGGATCAGCCCCAGCATTTT.

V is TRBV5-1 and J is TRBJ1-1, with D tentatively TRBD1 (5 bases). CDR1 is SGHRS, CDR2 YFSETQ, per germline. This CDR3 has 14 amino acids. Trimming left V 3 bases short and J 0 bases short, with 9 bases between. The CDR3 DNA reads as TGCGCCAGCAGCTGGGGCAGGGTGAACACTGAAGCTTTCTTT. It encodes CASSWGRVNTEAFF.

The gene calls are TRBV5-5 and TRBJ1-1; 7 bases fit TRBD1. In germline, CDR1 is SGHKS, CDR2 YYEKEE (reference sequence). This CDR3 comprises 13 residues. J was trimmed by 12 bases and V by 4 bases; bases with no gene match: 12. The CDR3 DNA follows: TGTGCCAGCAGCCCCCCCGGACAGGTCGGGACTTTCTTT. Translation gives CASSPPGQVGTFF.